The 31 T cell receptor beta chains listed next were all sequenced from one sample in a study of neurological immune-mediated disorders. TCRdb analysed the 5' RACE reads with MiXCR anew, one entry per CDR3 protein. Here the sample spans 65,000 to 85,000 distinct CDR3 sequences, approximately 3.4% being singletons. The sequenced sample consisted of PBMCs. The receptor source for this set is a woman aged 50 to 65 with multiple sclerosis.

This clonotype appeared many times. The rearrangement links TRBV20-1 to TRBJ2-3, with 8 bases that match TRBD1. Germline CDR1 reads DFQATT; CDR2 reads SNEGSKA (reference sequence). Trimming at V came to 8 bases and at J to 3 bases, leaving 7 bases not matched to a gene. The CDR3 is 13 residues long. The CDR3 DNA reads TGCAGTCTCAGGGGGCGCGAGACAGATACGCAGTATTTT. Its protein product is CSLRGRETDTQYF.

This clonotype was detected ten times or more. The V call is TRBV20-1, the J call TRBJ2-3; 8 bases map to TRBD2. This CDR3 region has 13 residues. Unmatched junction bases numbered 5, after V lost 5 bases and J lost 4 bases. Germline V gives CDR1 DFQATT, CDR2 SNEGSKA (reference sequence). Here the CDR3 DNA reads TGCAGTGCTTCCTCGACTAGCGCAGATACGCAGTATTTT. Amino acid sequence: CSASSTSADTQYF.

This clonotype occurred many times. This chain uses TRBV27 with TRBJ2-5; 10 nucleotides align to TRBD2. CDR3 length: 19 residues. Per germline, CDR1 MNHEY and CDR2 SMNVEV (reference sequence). V lost 5 bases and J lost 5; bases outside the gene matches: 20. The chain's CDR3 is CASSRFGLAAPVWEETQYF. The CDR3 coding sequence is TGTGCCAGCAGTCGCTTCGGACTAGCGGCCCCTGTGTGGGAGGAGACCCAGTACTTC.

This clonotype was observed many times. The genes are TRBV20-1 and TRBJ1-1; D ambiguous. The CDR3 runs to 12 residues. Trimming took off 3 bases at V and 6 bases at J, with 11 bases between the two ends. Germline V gene data show CDR1 as DFQATT and CDR2 as SNEGSKA (reference sequence). CDR3 in DNA: TGCAGTGCTAGGCTCGGAAGCCCTGAAGCTTTCTTT. Its protein is CSARLGSPEAFF.

This clonotype was detected ten times or more. The V call is TRBV2, the J call TRBJ2-1; 10 nucleotides match TRBD2. There are 15 residues in the CDR3. Germline CDR1 and CDR2: SNHLY and FYNNEI. V lost 3 bases to trimming and J lost 9 bases; unmatched junction nucleotides: 8. The CDR3, as DNA: TGTGCCAGCAGTGACAAGCGGGAGGGCCTGGGTGAGCAGTTCTTC. Protein product: CASSDKREGLGEQFF.

Ten or more counts support this clonotype. The chain employs TRBV7-2 and TRBJ2-3, with 9 bases fitting TRBD2. V shed 5 bases and J 0 bases; nucleotides not matched to a gene: 3. There are 15 residues in the CDR3. Germline V gene sequence: CDR1 SGHTA, CDR2 FQGNSA. CDR3 amino acids: CASSTRGGSTDTQYF. Written as DNA, the CDR3 is TGTGCCAGCAGCACGCGGGGGGGGAGCACAGATACGCAGTATTTT.

This clonotype was recorded at least ten times. This sequence joins TRBV7-3 and TRBJ2-3, with 7 positions matching TRBD2. The ends lost 2 bases at V and 2 bases at J; junction bases unmatched: 4. The germline gives CDR1 SGHTA, CDR2 FQGTGA. The CDR3 totals 15 residues. CDR3 DNA sequence: TGTGCCAGCAGCTTACGCGGGAGAGACACAGATACGCAGTATTTT. Translating gives CASSLRGRDTDTQYF.

This clonotype was detected ten times or more. This chain joins TRBV12-3 or TRBV12-4 and TRBJ2-1; a weak D match, TRBD1 (5 bases). The CDR3 consists of 14 residues. Deletions cut 3 bases from V and 5 bases from J, with 11 bases between. CDR3 loop: CASSFLGRDNEQFF. CDR3 DNA: TGTGCCAGCAGTTTTTTGGGCAGGGACAATGAGCAGTTCTTC.

This clonotype has at least ten counts. The J gene is TRBJ2-7, the V gene TRBV20-1; no firm D call. V was pared by 6 bases and J by 5 bases, with 17 bases between. CDR1 is DFQATT and CDR2 is SNEGSKA in the germline V gene (reference sequence). This CDR3 is built from 13 residues. The CDR3: CSAVTSFGDEQYV. The CDR3 region has the DNA TGCAGTGCCGTCACTTCTTTCGGCGACGAGCAGTACGTC.

This clonotype occurred many times. V and J are TRBV7-9 and TRBJ2-7; D is unresolved. Germline V lookup: CDR1 SEHNR, CDR2 FQNEAQ (reference sequence). The V and J ends lost 5 bases and 2 bases respectively, with 4 bases between them. This CDR3 contains 11 residues. CDR3 sequence reads: CASSAAYEQYF. Here the CDR3 DNA reads TGTGCCAGCAGCGCCGCCTACGAGCAGTACTTC.

Ten or more counts support this clonotype. The chain combines TRBV24-1 with TRBJ2-7; 9 bases align to TRBD1. The germline V gene has CDR1 KGHDR and CDR2 SFDVKD. Trimming at V came to 9 bases and at J to 5 bases, leaving 4 bases not matched to a gene. The CDR3 is made up of 12 amino acids. The CDR3 bases are TGTGCCACCCGGGGACAGGGCGACGAGCAGTACTTC. Its protein is CATRGQGDEQYF.

This clonotype was observed at least ten times. J is TRBJ2-3 and V is TRBV11-2; D is unresolved. V gave up 1 base and J gave up 4 bases, with 6 bases separating them. The CDR3 extends over 13 amino acids. CDR1 and CDR2 (germline): SGHAT, FQNNGV. The DNA of the CDR3 is TGTGCCAGCAGCTTAGTAGGGCCAGATACGCAGTATTTT. Translated: CASSLVGPDTQYF.

This clonotype was found many times. The V gene is TRBV5-1, the J gene TRBJ2-2; a possible D gene is TRBD2 (5 bases). Germline assignment: CDR1 SGHRS and CDR2 YFSETQ. CDR3 length: 16 amino acids. With 1 base removed from V and 5 bases from J, the gap between germline ends came to 15 bases. CDR3 in DNA: TGCGCCAGCAGCTTGACTAGGCAGCTGGGAACCGGGGAGCTGTTTTTT. Its protein product is CASSLTRQLGTGELFF.

This clonotype was picked up many times. The CDR3 bases are TGTGCCAGCAGAGTGGGACAGGAGGTCACTGAAGCTTTCTTT. This translates into CASRVGQEVTEAFF. The chain recombines TRBV12-3 or TRBV12-4 with TRBJ1-1; 8 nucleotides align to TRBD1. The CDR3 is 14 residues long. V was clipped by 6 bases and J by 4 bases; unmatched bases: 7.

This clonotype was recorded many times. The gene calls are TRBV12-3 or TRBV12-4 and TRBJ2-3, with D possibly being TRBD1 (6 bases). The CDR3 has 14 residues. Trimming left V 6 bases short and J 1 base short, with 11 bases between. The CDR3 here is CASSNRQGTDTQYF. As DNA, the CDR3 is TGTGCCAGCAGCAATCGACAGGGCACAGATACGCAGTATTTT.

The V and J genes are TRBV11-2 and TRBJ2-7; 7 positions agree with TRBD2. Germline assignment: CDR1 SGHAT and CDR2 FQNNGV. The CDR3 length is 13 residues. Germline trimming cut 5 bases from V and 5 bases from J; bases unmatched to any gene: 6. CDR3 in amino acids: CASSRSGGDEQYF. CDR3 nucleotide sequence: TGTGCCAGCAGCCGCTCGGGGGGTGACGAGCAGTACTTC.

This clonotype was counted ten times or more. The chain combines TRBV7-2 with TRBJ2-3; either TRBD1 or TRBD2 may supply D (5 bases each). The CDR3 is 13 amino acids. Trimming pared 4 bases from V and 3 bases from J, leaving 8 bases between. CDR1 is SGHTA, CDR2 FQGNSA, per germline. The CDR3 here is CASSWDGTDTQYF. CDR3 nucleotides: TGTGCCAGCAGCTGGGACGGGACAGATACGCAGTATTTT.

This clonotype was counted between two and nine times. V and J are TRBV18 and TRBJ1-1; 10 positions agree with TRBD1. The CDR3 extends over 15 amino acids. The germline gives CDR1 KGHSH, CDR2 LQKENI. The ends lost 6 bases at V and 7 bases at J; junction bases unmatched: 11. DNA for the CDR3: TGTGCCAGCTCGCCGGTCGGGACAGGGGTTGTTGAAGCTTTCTTT. Translation gives CASSPVGTGVVEAFF.

In this sample, this clonotype turned up a few times. This chain uses TRBV18 with TRBJ2-1; 9 bases match TRBD1. Trimming cost V 6 bases and J 3 bases; bases outside gene matches: 6. Per the germline V gene, CDR1 is KGHSH and CDR2 is LQKENI. CDR3 length: 15 amino acids. The CDR3 DNA reads as TGTGCCAGCTCTCGAAGACAGGGGGACTACAATGAGCAGTTCTTC. Protein: CASSRRQGDYNEQFF.

This clonotype was seen repeatedly, ten times or more. The chain recombines TRBV7-2 with TRBJ2-1; the match to TRBD2 covers 13 bases. J gave up 6 bases and V 5 bases, and 4 bases lay outside the gene matches. The CDR3 contains 15 residues. CDR1 is SGHTA and CDR2 is FQGNSA in the germline V gene. Here the CDR3 reads CASSPTSGRSNEQFF. The CDR3 DNA follows: TGTGCCAGCAGCCCGACTAGCGGGAGGTCCAATGAGCAGTTCTTC.

The chain recombines TRBV5-3 with TRBJ2-3; 13 bases agree with TRBD2. TRBV5-3 is assigned to the ORF class and has an uncertain function. Trimming removed 0 bases from V and 5 bases from J; junction bases left unmatched: 3. This CDR3 is 16 amino acids long. The CDR3 here is CARSLELAGGLDTQYF. The CDR3 nucleotides are TGTGCCAGAAGCTTGGAACTAGCGGGAGGGTTAGATACGCAGTATTTT.

This clonotype has a count of ten or more. The chain combines TRBV15 with TRBJ2-2; 11 positions match TRBD2. The length of the CDR3 is 16 residues. Trimming cost V 6 bases and J 4 bases; bases outside gene matches: 7. Germline V CDR1 and CDR2: LNHNV, YYDKDF (reference sequence). The CDR3 region is CATRPLAGATTGELFF. CDR3 nucleotide sequence: TGTGCCACCAGACCACTAGCGGGAGCTACCACCGGGGAGCTGTTTTTT.

This clonotype was seen at least ten times. The genes are TRBV2 and TRBJ2-7, with 7 bases fitting TRBD1. Germline loops: CDR1 SNHLY, CDR2 FYNNEI. The CDR3 length is 14 residues. V was clipped by 5 bases and J by 3 bases; unmatched bases: 7. The CDR3 bases are TGTGCCAGCAGTACAGGTAACAGGGGCTACGAGCAGTACGTC. Translating gives CASSTGNRGYEQYV.

The table lists this clonotype with many counts. The V and J genes are TRBV20-1 and TRBJ2-1, with 8 bases fitting TRBD1. Germline CDR1 DFQATT, CDR2 SNEGSKA (reference sequence). V lost 5 bases to trimming and J lost 0 bases; unmatched junction nucleotides: 3. This CDR3 is 14 amino acids long. The CDR3 sequence: CSAFGQGSYNEQFF. The CDR3, as DNA: TGCAGTGCTTTTGGACAGGGCTCCTACAATGAGCAGTTCTTC.

This clonotype has at least ten counts. The chain combines TRBV9 with TRBJ2-3; D is perhaps TRBD1 or TRBD2 (7 bases each). Germline V gene lookup returns CDR1 SGDLS and CDR2 YYNGEE. V lost 4 bases and J 7 bases, leaving 16 bases between the germline ends. The CDR3 spans 14 residues. In DNA form, the CDR3 reads TGTGCCAGCAGCCAGGGGGGGGGCGTAAATACGCAGTATTTT. This encodes CASSQGGGVNTQYF.

This chain connects TRBV12-3 or TRBV12-4 to TRBJ1-3; TRBD1 matches 8 bases. The CDR3 is 15 amino acids. V lost 7 bases and J lost 2; bases outside the gene matches: 7. CDR3 sequence: CASTADRVPGNTIYF. In DNA form, the CDR3 reads TGTGCCAGCACCGCGGACAGGGTTCCTGGAAACACCATATATTTT.

This clonotype occurred many times. CDR3 bases: TGCAGTGCTGCAGGGCTGGTTTCGGAGACCCAGTACTTC. Residues: CSAAGLVSETQYF. The rearrangement joins TRBV20-1 to TRBJ2-5; TRBD1 is a possible D gene (5 bases). The CDR3 has 13 residues. Trimming shortened V by 5 bases and J by 5 bases, and 15 bases separated the two germline ends. CDR1 is DFQATT and CDR2 is SNEGSKA in the germline V gene (reference sequence).

At least ten counts were recorded for this clonotype. The genes are TRBV5-1 and TRBJ2-2; a weak D match, TRBD1 (6 bases). V was trimmed by 2 bases and J by 0 bases, leaving 11 bases between them. Germline V gene data show CDR1 as SGHRS and CDR2 as YFSETQ. This CDR3 has 16 residues. The CDR3: CASSLQGAPNTGELFF. As DNA, the CDR3 is TGCGCCAGCAGCTTACAGGGAGCCCCGAACACCGGGGAGCTGTTTTTT.

This clonotype showed up many times. The chain recombines TRBV20-1 with TRBJ2-1; 7 bases are shared with TRBD2. V was pared by 3 bases and J by 8 bases, with 4 bases of the junction left unmatched. Germline V gene sequence: CDR1 DFQATT, CDR2 SNEGSKA (reference sequence). The CDR3 consists of 12 residues. CDR3 in amino acids: CSASSAGDEQFF. CDR3 DNA sequence: TGCAGTGCTAGTTCCGCGGGAGATGAGCAGTTCTTC.

This clonotype appeared many times. The rearrangement uses TRBV20-1 and TRBJ2-1; 9 bases are shared with TRBD2. This CDR3 spans 15 amino acids. The V segment lost 0 bases and the J segment 6 bases; nucleotides outside the gene matches: 6. Looked up from germline, CDR1 is DFQATT and CDR2 is SNEGSKA (reference sequence). The CDR3 protein is CSARDLGTSPNEQFF. In nucleotides, the CDR3 is TGCAGTGCTAGAGACCTCGGGACTAGCCCCAATGAGCAGTTCTTC.

This clonotype was counted ten times or more. V usage is TRBV10-3 and J usage is TRBJ1-5; D might be TRBD1 (5 bases). Trimming removed 0 bases at V and 6 bases at J, with 12 bases between. CDR3 length: 15 residues. Germline V gives CDR1 ENHRY, CDR2 SYGVKD. CDR3 region: CAISESIRGGQPQHF. CDR3 DNA: TGTGCCATCAGTGAGTCGATTAGGGGAGGTCAGCCCCAGCATTTT.